A selection of T cell receptor beta chains follows, all from one sample in a study of T-cell reconstitution after alpha-beta-depleted transplantation in children. TCRdb recomputed calls from the PCR reads with MiXCR, one row per CDR3 protein. Here the sample spans a few hundred thousand distinct CDR3 sequences, roughly a tenth being singletons. The specimen was PBMCs, collected before TCRalphabeta/CD19-depleted stem cell transplant. Every receptor here comes from a child under two years old with acute myeloid leukemia, due to receive a stem cell transplant. CDR3s include the opening cysteine and the closing phenylalanine or tryptophan. The D gene is left open where the match is weak. A clone size is listed for some rows: how often the clone was seen (once, few, many), or a class if it is expanded.

many | TRBJ1-1 | TRBV11-2 | . | CASSPGTTNTEAFF | TGTGCCAGCAGCCCCGGGACAACGAACACTGAAGCTTTCTTT
many | TRBJ2-1 | TRBV20-1 | . | CSASRGDPKSEQFF | TGCAGTGCTAGCAGGGGCGACCCAAAGAGTGAGCAGTTCTTC
few | TRBJ1-4 | TRBV7-8 | TRBD1 | CASSPGGTVNEKLFF | TGTGCCAGCAGCCCAGGGGGGACAGTTAATGAAAAACTGTTTTTT
. | TRBJ1-2 | TRBV7-2 | . | CASSPQLGYGDPF | TGTGCCAGCAGCCCCCAGCTGGGGTACGGCGACCCCTTC
many | TRBJ2-7 | TRBV27 | . | CASSPRAGYEQYF | TGTGCCAGCAGTCCCCGGGCTGGCTACGAGCAGTACTTC
many | TRBJ1-4 | TRBV23-1 | TRBD1 | CASSHSPGTGDEKLFF | TGCGCCAGCAGTCACTCCCCCGGGACAGGGGATGAAAAACTGTTTTTT
many | TRBJ2-5 | TRBV9 | TRBD2 | CASSVGGRAGETQYF | TGTGCCAGCAGCGTAGGCGGGAGGGCCGGAGAGACCCAGTACTTC
many | TRBJ1-6 | TRBV7-2 | TRBD1 | CASSLQTGGNSPLHF | TGTGCCAGCAGCCTACAGACAGGGGGGAATTCACCCCTCCACTTT
. | TRBJ1-5 | TRBV6-1 | TRBD1 | CASTKDRGHDSNQPQHF | TGTGCCAGCACCAAGGACAGGGGGCATGATAGCAATCAGCCCCAGCATTTT
many | TRBJ2-1 | TRBV29-1 | . | CSVGPWTRGNEQFF | TGCAGCGTCGGTCCGTGGACACGGGGCAATGAGCAGTTCTTC
. | TRBJ2-1 | TRBV29-1 | TRBD1 | CSVEPGPRGTGSGNEQFF | TGCAGCGTTGAACCCGGCCCTCGCGGGACAGGGTCGGGGAATGAGCAGTTCTTC
many | TRBJ1-4 | TRBV3-1 | TRBD1 | CASSPGQAGGEKLFF | TGTGCCAGCAGCCCTGGACAGGCTGGCGGGGAAAAACTGTTTTTT
many | TRBJ1-1 | TRBV3-1 | . | CASSRGSTEAFF | TGTGCCAGCAGCCGTGGAAGCACTGAAGCTTTCTTT
many | TRBJ2-5 | TRBV20-1 | . | CSARPGVGGETQYF | TGCAGTGCGAGACCTGGTGTAGGGGGAGAGACCCAGTACTTC
many | TRBJ2-1 | TRBV5-1 | . | CASSLAGGVGVYEQFF | TGCGCCAGCAGCTTGGCAGGTGGGGTGGGAGTCTATGAGCAGTTCTTC
many | TRBJ1-2 | TRBV29-1 | TRBD1 | CSVSGTGNYGYTF | TGCAGCGTTTCCGGGACAGGCAACTATGGCTACACCTTC
many | TRBJ2-2 | TRBV12-3/TRBV12-4 | . | CASSSQAPVIGELFF | TGTGCCAGCAGTTCGCAGGCCCCGGTGATCGGGGAGCTGTTTTTT
many | TRBJ2-1 | TRBV12-3/TRBV12-4 | TRBD2 | CASSPLLAEGYNEQFF | TGTGCCAGCAGTCCGCTTCTAGCGGAGGGCTACAATGAGCAGTTCTTC
many | TRBJ2-1 | TRBV20-1 | TRBD2 | CSATGTNNVGEQFF | TGCAGTGCTACCGGGACTAATAATGTTGGTGAGCAGTTCTTC
many | TRBJ2-1 | TRBV19 | . | CASSLRASQGYNEQFF | TGTGCCAGTAGTCTACGGGCCTCACAGGGATACAATGAGCAGTTCTTC
many | TRBJ1-1 | TRBV5-1 | . | CASSPGMGRAQEAFF | TGCGCCAGCAGCCCTGGGATGGGCAGGGCACAAGAAGCTTTCTTT
many | TRBJ2-1 | TRBV5-1 | . | CASSARGLYLEQFF | TGCGCCAGCAGCGCACGCGGGCTGTACCTTGAGCAGTTCTTC
medium-sized | TRBJ2-1 | TRBV12-3/TRBV12-4 | . | CASSFLLEGLGNEQFF | TGTGCCAGCAGTTTCCTATTGGAGGGACTTGGGAATGAGCAGTTCTTC
. | TRBJ2-3 | TRBV12-3/TRBV12-4 | . | CASTIPGITDTQYF | TGTGCCAGCACCATTCCGGGAATCACAGATACGCAGTATTTT
many | TRBJ2-7 | TRBV20-1 | . | CSASIPRGAEGYEQYF | TGCAGTGCTAGCATTCCGAGGGGCGCAGAGGGCTACGAGCAGTACTTC
many | TRBJ2-1 | TRBV25-1 | TRBD2 | CASSEWTSGRAGEQFF | TGTGCCAGCAGTGAATGGACTAGCGGGAGGGCCGGGGAGCAGTTCTTC
many | TRBJ2-7 | TRBV5-1 | . | CASARTTGAPEQYF | TGCGCCAGCGCCCGTACTACGGGGGCGCCCGAGCAGTACTTC
many | TRBJ1-5 | TRBV12-3/TRBV12-4 | . | CASSPLRGQPQHF | TGTGCCAGCAGTCCCTTGAGGGGCCAGCCCCAGCATTTT
many | TRBJ1-1 | TRBV5-1 | . | CASSPGPNTEAFF | TGCGCCAGCAGCCCGGGCCCGAACACTGAAGCTTTCTTT
many | TRBJ2-7 | TRBV12-3/TRBV12-4 | TRBD2 | CASSDPGGTLSYEQYF | TGTGCCAGCAGCGACCCCGGGGGGACGCTTTCCTACGAGCAGTACTTC
many | TRBJ2-3 | TRBV11-2 | TRBD2 | CASSTKRLAGRLALTDTQYF | TGTGCCAGCAGCACAAAGCGCCTAGCGGGAAGACTGGCACTCACAGATACGCAGTATTTT
many | TRBJ2-6 | TRBV15 | . | CATSRGDPGANVLTF | TGTGCCACCAGCCGAGGGGACCCTGGGGCCAACGTCCTGACTTTC
many | TRBJ1-1 | TRBV20-1 | TRBD1 | CSALTHGTGNTEAFF | TGCAGTGCTCTAACCCATGGGACAGGGAACACTGAAGCTTTCTTT
many | TRBJ1-1 | TRBV29-1 | . | CSVGDRQAFF | TGCAGCGTTGGAGATAGGCAAGCTTTCTTT
many | TRBJ2-1 | TRBV5-1 | TRBD1 | CASSLGDRDFNEQFF | TGCGCCAGCAGTTTAGGGGACAGGGACTTCAATGAGCAGTTCTTC
. | TRBJ2-1 | TRBV5-1 | . | CASRFRGVPLSYNEQFF | TGCGCCAGCAGGTTCAGGGGCGTCCCCCTCTCCTACAATGAGCAGTTCTTC
many | TRBJ2-2 | TRBV12-3/TRBV12-4 | . | CASGYLTGELFF | TGTGCCAGCGGTTACCTCACCGGGGAGCTGTTTTTT
many | TRBJ2-7 | TRBV10-3 | . | CAISESGKEQYF | TGTGCCATCAGTGAGTCGGGAAAGGAGCAGTACTTC
many | TRBJ1-6 | TRBV20-1 | TRBD1 | CSAPKPGQNNSPLHF | TGCAGTGCTCCTAAGCCGGGACAGAACAATTCACCCCTCCACTTT
many | TRBJ2-4 | TRBV5-6 | . | CASSLALENIQYF | TGTGCCAGCAGCTTGGCCCTCGAAAACATTCAGTACTTC
many | TRBJ2-5 | TRBV29-1 | TRBD1 | CSVAPGGWETQYF | TGCAGCGTTGCGCCAGGGGGTTGGGAGACCCAGTACTTC
many | TRBJ1-1 | TRBV2 | . | CASRPGTLTEAFF | TGTGCCAGCAGGCCCGGGACCCTCACTGAAGCTTTCTTT
many | TRBJ2-1 | TRBV3-1 | . | CASSQDPYVSYNEQFF | TGTGCCAGCAGCCAAGACCCCTATGTCTCCTACAATGAGCAGTTCTTC
many | TRBJ2-7 | TRBV28 | . | CASSLIQTRREQYF | TGTGCCAGCAGTCTGATCCAGACACGGAGGGAGCAGTACTTC
many | TRBJ2-5 | TRBV7-9 | TRBD2 | CASSFHSGGVLQETQYF | TGTGCCAGCAGCTTTCATAGCGGGGGGGTCCTACAAGAGACCCAGTACTTC